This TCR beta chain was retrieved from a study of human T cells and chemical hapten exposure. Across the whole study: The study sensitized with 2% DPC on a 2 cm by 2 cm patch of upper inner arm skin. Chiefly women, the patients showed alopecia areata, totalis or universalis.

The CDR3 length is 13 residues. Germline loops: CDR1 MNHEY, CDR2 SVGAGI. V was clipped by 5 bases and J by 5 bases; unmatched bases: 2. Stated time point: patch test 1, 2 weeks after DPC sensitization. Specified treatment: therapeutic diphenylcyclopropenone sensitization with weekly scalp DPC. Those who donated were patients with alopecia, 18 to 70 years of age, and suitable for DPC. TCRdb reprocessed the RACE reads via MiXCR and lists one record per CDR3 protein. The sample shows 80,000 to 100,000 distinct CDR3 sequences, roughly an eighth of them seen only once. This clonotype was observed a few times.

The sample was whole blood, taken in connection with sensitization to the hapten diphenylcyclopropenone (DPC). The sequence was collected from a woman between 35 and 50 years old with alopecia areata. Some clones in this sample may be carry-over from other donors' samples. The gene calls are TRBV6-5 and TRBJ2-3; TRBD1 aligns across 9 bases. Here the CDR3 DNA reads TGTGCCAGCAGTGGACAGGGGAGAGATACGCAGTATTTT. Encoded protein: CASSGQGRDTQYF.